This T cell receptor beta chain was found in a study of shared clonotypes between healthy human individuals. General observations from the study: Rarefaction showed sorted-subset sequencing was incomplete despite large depth. Around 5% was the fraction of naive CD4 clonotypes found shared across a few donors. Non-shared clonotypes showed lower generation probabilities than clonotypes common to all four donors.

This table comes from immunoSEQ multiplex PCR, and its TCRdb copy is limited to in-frame clones, with some not included. The sample carries roughly 2.5 million clones, around 94% recorded once. Every donor was a Caucasian adult from Nashville, Tennessee. As regards this clone: The antigen remains unidentified.

The TCR sequence derives from a man younger than 35 in good health. Sequencing was carried out using naive CD4+ T cells sorted from blood. Sample subset: CD45RA+ positively selected.

Written as DNA, the CDR3 is TGCGCCAGCAGCTCCCGCCATTCACCCCTCCACTTT. Protein sequence: CASSSRHSPLHF. This chain uses TRBV5-1 with TRBJ1-6; no clear D gene. V was clipped by 3 bases and J by 8 bases, with 6 bases between them. This CDR3 is built from 12 residues. The germline CDR1 and CDR2 sequences are SGHRS and YFSETQ.